This paragraph reports one T cell receptor (beta chain). The target antigen is unknown. This specimen belongs to a study of cytomegalovirus exposure and HLA in healthy donors. Study-wide context: Caucasian-associated ancestry cluster membership applied to under 85% of 398 genotyped donors. Findings and limits, study-wide: HLA restriction was apparent for most CMV-associated TCR beta chains in a later analysis. Later analysis associated a missense DCLRE1C variant with TCR beta V- and J-gene trimming.

The CDR3 sequence is 17 residues long. With 5 bases clipped from V and 3 bases from J, the junction kept 8 bases outside the gene matches. Germline lookup yields CDR1 SGHRS and CDR2 YFSETQ. Both 60 Vbeta primers and 13 Jbeta primers went into the PCR. Profiling relied on immunoSEQ multiplex PCR, and the TCRdb table lists in-frame clones only, not all of them. The sample holds under 130,000 clones. The sample was PBMCs. The sequence derives from a man aged 50 to 60 in good health and CMV-seronegative. The chain has TRBV5-1 and TRBJ2-6, with 10 nucleotides matching TRBD1. This CDR3 reads CASSVTGGVGGANVLTF. The CDR3 DNA is TGCGCCAGCAGTGTGACAGGGGGCGTTGGTGGGGCCAACGTCCTGACTTTC.